This T cell receptor (beta chain) was observed in a study of blood T cell repertoires in COVID-19. Study background: The United States, Italy and Spain were the sources of the acute and convalescent COVID-19 samples. In each case, the material was cDNA or gDNA derived from T cells, B-cell-depleted T cells, or PBMCs.

The CDR3 runs 13 residues. Losses at the gene ends were 6 bases for V and 5 bases for J; bases not matched to a gene: 1. As handled by the study authors: Estimates of nucleated cell counts were drawn from the amplification of reference gene primers. The assay was immunoSEQ multiplex PCR, and TCRdb's table has in-frame clones only and misses some. V and J calls and clone size follow that table, whereas D and trimming were derived from the DNA. Of roughly 130,000 clones listed, around 87% were seen once; the top ten hold roughly 3.6%. The V call is TRBV12-3 or TRBV12-4, the J call TRBJ2-2, with 9 bases lining up with TRBD2. The sequence came from a woman in her sixties with acute or convalescent COVID-19. The source material was peripheral blood. The CDR3 nucleotides read TGTGCCAGCAGGCTAGCGGGAACCGGGGAGCTGTTTTTT. Translated, it gives CASRLAGTGELFF.